The 27 T cell receptor beta chains given below trace back to one sample, sequenced in a study of regulatory T cells in long-lasting Graves disease. As for time point: newly diagnosed GD, antithyroid drugs for less than 3 months. The authors made the TCR library using RNA they extracted from PBMCs. TCR beta libraries were built with iRepertoire HTBI primers and Arm-PCR of CDR3 regions. TCRdb fed the multiplex PCR reads into MiXCR, producing one record per CDR3 protein. The table includes 450,000 to 650,000 distinct CDR3 sequences, 15% to 20% detected once. This sample also belongs to another study, concerning T cells in Graves' hyperthyroidism and ophthalmopathy.

The sample consisted of peripheral blood mononuclear cells (PBMCs), taken at new diagnosis, from a patient treated with antithyroid drugs. The receptors here all came from a woman aged 40-65 years with Graves disease.

As to this clonotype: An end of the junction does not agree with germline; a read error may underlie this. The chain couples TRBV7-3 to TRBJ2-2; TRBD2 matches at 9 bases. Per germline, CDR1 SGHTA and CDR2 FQGTGA. The CDR3 is made up of 16 amino acids. In DNA, the CDR3 is TGTGCCAGCAGAGATTTGCGGGGGGGTAGGACCGGGGAGCTGTTCTTT. It codes for CASRDLRGGRTGELFF.

This clonotype showed up many times. The rearrangement links TRBV6-5 to TRBJ1-1; D not resolved. The V and J ends lost 0 bases and 0 bases respectively, with 8 bases between them. CDR3 length equals 15 residues. Germline CDR1 reads MNHEY; CDR2 reads SVGAGI. The CDR3 region is CASSYSARVNTEAFF. In nucleotides, the CDR3 is TGTGCCAGCAGTTACTCGGCAAGGGTGAACACTGAAGCTTTCTTT.

There are many counts of this clonotype. V is TRBV2 and J is TRBJ1-6, with a possible D match to TRBD1 (6 bases). Trimming removed 7 bases at V and 9 bases at J, with 13 bases between. Germline V gene lookup returns CDR1 SNHLY and CDR2 FYNNEI. The CDR3 runs to 13 residues. The CDR3 region has the DNA TGTGCCAGCACCTCTGGGGGCGCTTCACCCCTCCACTTT. Residues: CASTSGGASPLHF.

This clonotype was counted many times. The chain is built from TRBV24-1 and TRBJ2-2; 10 bases agree with TRBD1. J gave up 5 bases and V 5 bases, and 10 bases lay outside the gene matches. The CDR3 loop spans 17 amino acids. Germline assignment: CDR1 KGHDR and CDR2 SFDVKD. In nucleotides, the CDR3 is TGTGCCACCAGTGGCCGACCGGGACAGGGGTCGACCGGGGAGCTGTTTTTT. Translated, it gives CATSGRPGQGSTGELFF.

This clonotype was seen repeatedly, ten times or more. The chain couples TRBV7-6 to TRBJ1-4; no clear D gene. V was pared by 0 bases and J by 0 bases, with 8 bases between. Germline CDR1 reads SGHVS; CDR2 reads FNYEAQ. This CDR3 region has 16 residues. The CDR3 DNA reads TGTGCCAGCAGCTTAGCAGGAGCTGCAACTAATGAAAAACTGTTTTTT. Translated, it gives CASSLAGAATNEKLFF.

This chain uses TRBV9 with TRBJ2-7, with D tentatively TRBD2 (5 bases). The germline V gene has CDR1 SGDLS and CDR2 YYNGEE. There are 14 residues in the CDR3. V was shortened by 2 bases and J by 3 bases, with 12 bases between the two germline ends. For the CDR3, the DNA is TGTGCCAGCAGCGTTTCTGGAGGCAACTACGAGCAGTACTTC. Protein product: CASSVSGGNYEQYF.

This clonotype came up many times. This chain links TRBV29-1 with TRBJ1-1; D is uncertain. The CDR3 has 17 amino acids. Trimming pared 6 bases from V and 0 bases from J, leaving 23 bases between. Germline lookup yields CDR1 SQVTM and CDR2 ANQGSEA. The CDR3 DNA reads as TGCAGCGTCCTACCCCGACCCTCTTCACGCGTGAACACTGAAGCTTTCTTT. It translates to CSVLPRPSSRVNTEAFF.

The CDR3 protein is CASSTNWLGPETQYF. Written as DNA, the CDR3 is TGTGCCAGCAGCACGAATTGGCTAGGCCCAGAGACCCAGTACTTC. The rearrangement links TRBV27 to TRBJ2-5; the D is unclear. CDR1 is MNHEY, CDR2 SMNVEV, per germline (reference sequence). Trimming took off 6 bases at V and 4 bases at J, with 18 bases between the two ends. The CDR3 covers 15 residues.

This clonotype has a count of ten or more. The chain carries TRBV5-5 and TRBJ2-3; possibly TRBD1 for D (6 bases). CDR3 length: 12 residues. Trimming cost V 2 bases and J 8 bases, with 9 bases left between them. Germline CDR1 and CDR2: SGHKS and YYEKEE (reference sequence). CDR3 amino acids: CASSLEGGTQYF. The CDR3 DNA sequence: TGTGCCAGCAGCTTAGAAGGGGGTACGCAGTATTTT.

A single count supports this clonotype. V gene TRBV6-4 combines with J gene TRBJ2-3, with 7 nucleotides matching TRBD1. V lost 6 bases to trimming and J lost 5 bases; unmatched junction nucleotides: 8. CDR3 length equals 14 residues. Germline lookup yields CDR1 MRHNA and CDR2 SNTAGT. DNA for the CDR3: TGTGCCAGCAGCCTGACAGGGAACGGAGATACGCAGTATTTT. It is translated as CASSLTGNGDTQYF.

This clonotype showed up just a few times. The chain has TRBV12-3 or TRBV12-4 and TRBJ1-5; D uncertain. CDR3 size: 13 residues. Trimming removed 4 bases at V and 5 bases at J, with 9 bases between. CDR3 sequence: CASSSPVDQPQHF. CDR3 in DNA: TGTGCCAGCAGTTCCCCAGTCGATCAGCCCCAGCATTTT.

The rearrangement links TRBV4-1 to TRBJ1-1; maybe TRBD1 (5 bases). Germline-derived CDR1 and CDR2 are MGHRA and YSYEKL. The CDR3 length is 13 residues. V was trimmed by 4 bases and J by 8 bases, leaving 14 bases between them. CDR3 sequence reads: CASSPGVTIEAFF. In nucleotides, the CDR3 is TGCGCCAGCAGCCCGGGGGTAACCATCGAAGCTTTCTTT.

This clonotype was seen more than once but under ten times. The chain joins TRBV2 to TRBJ2-7; D uncertain. Germline V gene sequence: CDR1 SNHLY, CDR2 FYNNEI. This CDR3 is built from 13 residues. The V end lost 1 base, the J end lost 9 bases, and 13 bases lay between the germline ends. This chain's CDR3 is CASSEVAQSGQYF. The CDR3, as DNA: TGTGCCAGCAGTGAAGTTGCACAATCCGGGCAGTACTTC.

The chain employs TRBV6-2 or TRBV6-3 and TRBJ1-3; D might be TRBD1 (6 bases). From germline, CDR1 is MNHEY and CDR2 SVGEGT. This CDR3 has 15 amino acids. V lost 5 bases and J lost 0, with 11 bases in between. CDR3 DNA sequence: TGTGCCAGCAGTGCCTTGACAGGCTCTGGAAACACCATATATTTT. Translating gives CASSALTGSGNTIYF.

Details on this clonotype: One junction end disagrees with the germline gene, perhaps due to a read error. This chain uses TRBV3-1 with TRBJ1-5; possibly TRBD1 for D (5 bases). CDR3 length: 13 amino acids. Germline lookup yields CDR1 LGHDT and CDR2 YNNKEL (reference sequence). CDR3 DNA sequence: TGTGCCAGCAGTCAGGGACTCAATCAGGCCCAGCATTTT. It yields the protein CASSQGLNQAQHF.

This clonotype was recorded at least ten times. This rearrangement joins TRBV28 to TRBJ1-3; 10 bases match TRBD1. Trimming removed 4 bases from V and 0 bases from J; junction bases left unmatched: 12. This CDR3 has 19 residues. Germline-derived CDR1 and CDR2 are MDHEN and SYDVKM. CDR3: CASSSTTGGFGASGNTIYF. In nucleotides, the CDR3 is TGTGCCAGCAGTTCGACGACAGGGGGCTTCGGCGCCTCTGGAAACACCATATATTTT.

With respect to this clonotype: Mismatch with germline at one junction end may stem from a read error. The CDR3 DNA is TGCGCCAGCAGCCAAGATAGGCGGGAAAGCGCAGACACGCAGTATTTT. It yields the protein CASSQDRRESADTQYF. The rearrangement uses TRBV4-1 and TRBJ2-3; tentative D call: TRBD2 (6 bases). The CDR3 consists of 16 residues. The germline V gene encodes CDR1 MGHRA and CDR2 YSYEKL.

This clonotype has ten or more counts. The V and J genes are TRBV6-1 and TRBJ1-1; 7 bases line up with TRBD1. The V and J ends lost 5 bases and 5 bases, in that order; junction bases with no gene match: 2. CDR1 and CDR2 (germline): MNHNS, SASEGT. CDR3 length: 12 amino acids. In nucleotides, the CDR3 is TGTGCCAGCAGTAACAGGGGAACTGAAGCTTTCTTT. As protein: CASSNRGTEAFF.

This clonotype has ten or more counts. V gene TRBV7-9 combines with J gene TRBJ2-1; either TRBD1 or TRBD2 may fit D (5 bases each). Deletions cut 5 bases from V and 0 bases from J, with 20 bases between. This CDR3 is built from 18 residues. Germline assignment: CDR1 SEHNR and CDR2 FQNEAQ (reference sequence). The CDR3 is CASSQRDLRISSYNEQFF. The DNA for the CDR3 is TGTGCCAGCAGCCAGAGGGACCTTCGGATTAGCTCCTACAATGAGCAGTTCTTC.

This clonotype was seen at least ten times. This chain connects TRBV12-5 to TRBJ1-1; no firm D call. The CDR3 spans 11 residues. Trimming pared 7 bases from V and 1 base from J, leaving 4 bases between. Per the germline V gene, CDR1 is LGHNT and CDR2 is FRNRAP. The CDR3 region has the DNA TGTGCTAGTGCCAGGAACACTGAAGCTTTCTTT. It translates to CASARNTEAFF.

This clonotype was detected ten times or more. The chain recombines TRBV6-5 with TRBJ2-5; 11 nucleotides align to TRBD2. V dropped 4 bases and J dropped 5; count of bases not matched to a gene: 9. The CDR3 runs to 16 residues. Germline CDR1 is MNHEY and CDR2 is SVGAGI. The CDR3 sequence: CASSSVSGGARETQYF. Here the CDR3 DNA reads TGTGCCAGCAGTTCCGTTAGCGGGGGGGCGCGGGAGACCCAGTACTTC.

V gene TRBV28 combines with J gene TRBJ1-2, with D possibly being TRBD1 (6 bases). Germline CDR1 and CDR2: MDHEN and SYDVKM. V lost 6 bases and J 7 bases, leaving 18 bases between the germline ends. The CDR3 consists of 14 residues. The CDR3 coding sequence is TGTGCCAGCAGGATCCCAACAGGGTTCGGTGGCTACACCTTC. This encodes CASRIPTGFGGYTF.

The sample holds many counts of this clonotype. This sequence joins TRBV7-8 and TRBJ1-3, with 7 bases fitting TRBD1. The CDR3 covers 14 residues. Germline CDR1 reads SGHVS; CDR2 reads FQNEAQ. Losses at the gene ends were 4 bases for V and 4 bases for J; bases not matched to a gene: 4. The CDR3: CASSSGDSGNTIYF. In DNA, the CDR3 is TGTGCCAGCAGCTCCGGGGACAGCGGAAACACCATATATTTT.

The gene calls are TRBV10-2 and TRBJ1-6, with TRBD1 as a possible D gene (6 bases). The CDR3 totals 19 residues. Germline V gives CDR1 WSHSY, CDR2 SAAADI. Trimming shortened V by 6 bases and J by 0 bases, and 21 bases separated the two germline ends. The DNA for the CDR3 is TGCGCCAGCAGGACGGGGGCGCGGAGCTCCGGCTCCTATAATTCACCCCTCCACTTT. Its protein is CASRTGARSSGSYNSPLHF.

This clonotype was counted many times. The V call is TRBV28, the J call TRBJ1-1; 8 nucleotides align to TRBD1. V lost 2 bases, J lost 2 bases, and 7 bases stayed unmatched. Germline-derived CDR1 and CDR2 are MDHEN and SYDVKM. This CDR3 is built from 16 residues. CDR3 protein: CASSLIGQGGNTEAFF. In nucleotides, the CDR3 is TGTGCCAGCAGTTTAATAGGACAGGGAGGAAACACTGAAGCTTTCTTT.

The sample holds many counts of this clonotype. The chain uses TRBV6-2 or TRBV6-3 and TRBJ1-5; D remains ambiguous. The CDR3 is 15 amino acids. CDR1 and CDR2 from the germline V gene are MNHEY and SVGEGT. V gave up 3 bases and J gave up 0 bases, with 9 bases separating them. In DNA form, the CDR3 reads TGTGCCAGCAGTTATGCAGGATATAGCAATCAGCCCCAGCATTTT. Its translation is CASSYAGYSNQPQHF.

A note on this clonotype: One end of the junction varies from germline; a read error may be responsible. V and J are TRBV12-3 or TRBV12-4 and TRBJ1-1; no reliable D call. There are 14 residues in the CDR3. CDR3 sequence (DNA): TGTGCCAGCAGTTTGATCTTGGGCCGGGAGGATCATGGGTTT. This codes for CASSLILGREDHGF.